This TCR beta chain originates from a study of blood T cell repertoires in COVID-19. On the study more broadly: Samples came from the United States, Italy and Spain, spanning acute and convalescent COVID-19. From T cells, B-cell-depleted T cells, or PBMCs came the material, which was cDNA or gDNA.

In the original processing: Counts of nucleated cells, estimated from reference gene primer amplification, were obtained. The assay was immunoSEQ multiplex PCR, and TCRdb's table has in-frame clones only and misses some. D and trimming come from the DNA, and the V and J calls and clone size come from that table. Among approximately 86,000 clones listed, about 82% were seen once. The CDR3 sequence is 13 residues long. CDR1 and CDR2 from the germline V gene are SGHDT and YYEEEE. Trimming at V came to 4 bases and at J to 8 bases, leaving 7 bases not matched to a gene. This receptor was obtained from a man in his fifties or sixties with acute or convalescent COVID-19. Sequencing was carried out using peripheral blood. The chain recombines TRBV5-6 with TRBJ1-2; 8 positions agree with TRBD1. CDR3 sequence (DNA): TGTGCCAGCAGCCCCAAACAGGGGGTGGGCTACACCTTC. It translates to CASSPKQGVGYTF.